Listed here are 15 T cell receptor beta chains from one sample, sequenced in a study of shared clonotypes between healthy human individuals. Profiling relied on immunoSEQ multiplex PCR, and the TCRdb table lists in-frame clones only, not all of them. The sample records approximately 2.4 million clones, almost 96% being singletons. Sequenced sample: naive CD4+ T cells sorted from blood. Subset specified: CD45RA+ positively selected. The receptors were sampled from a man younger than 35 in good health.

The rearrangement joins TRBV9 to TRBJ2-1, with D possibly matching TRBD2 (5 bases). This CDR3 has 15 amino acids. Looked up from germline, CDR1 is SGDLS and CDR2 is YYNGEE. V shed 0 bases and J shed 6 bases, with 13 bases lying between them. The CDR3 loop is CASSVAPGSFNEQFF. The CDR3 region has the DNA TGTGCCAGCAGCGTAGCTCCGGGGAGCTTCAATGAGCAGTTCTTC.

The chain couples TRBV30 to TRBJ1-4; D is ambiguous. The CDR3 contains 12 residues. Germline assignment: CDR1 GTSNPN and CDR2 SVGIG (reference sequence). Trimming cost V 4 bases and J 5 bases, with 8 bases left between them. CDR3 nucleotide sequence: TGTGCCTGGACCGCCCAAAATGAAAAACTGTTTTTT. Its translation: CAWTAQNEKLFF.

The chain uses TRBV18 and TRBJ2-3; perhaps TRBD1 as D (6 bases). The CDR3 is 16 residues long. Trimming pared 0 bases from V and 3 bases from J, leaving 13 bases between. From germline, CDR1 is KGHSH and CDR2 LQKENI. The CDR3 DNA sequence: TGTGCCAGCTCACCACCCCACAGGGTCGGGACAGATACGCAGTATTTT. It codes for CASSPPHRVGTDTQYF.

The chain uses TRBV9 and TRBJ1-6, with 8 bases lining up with TRBD1. The CDR3 spans 17 residues. In germline, CDR1 is SGDLS, CDR2 YYNGEE. J lost 2 bases, V lost 5 bases, and 9 bases had no gene match. In DNA, the CDR3 is TGTGCCAGCAGTCGACAGGGGACGGGGACCTATAATTCACCCCTCCACTTT. It encodes CASSRQGTGTYNSPLHF.

This rearrangement joins TRBV18 to TRBJ1-5; the D is unclear. The V gene's germline CDR1 is KGHSH and CDR2 LQKENI. The V and J ends lost 1 base and 7 bases respectively, with 14 bases between them. This CDR3 contains 15 residues. DNA for the CDR3: TGTGCCAGCTCACCACTGGAGGGATTCGGGCAGCCCCAGCATTTT. This sequence encodes CASSPLEGFGQPQHF.

The chain links TRBV5-4 to TRBJ2-7; 10 bases line up with TRBD1. V lost 4 bases, J lost 0 bases, and 4 bases stayed unmatched. The length of the CDR3 is 15 residues. Germline V lookup: CDR1 SGHNT, CDR2 YYREEE (reference sequence). The CDR3 DNA sequence: TGTGCCAGCAGCCCGACAGGGGGCCTCTCCTACGAGCAGTACTTC. Its protein product is CASSPTGGLSYEQYF.

This clone was found once. The chain employs TRBV10-3 and TRBJ2-5, with TRBD1 matching 7 bases. Germline V lookup: CDR1 ENHRY, CDR2 SYGVKD. The V and J ends lost 4 bases and 2 bases, in that order; junction bases with no gene match: 13. The CDR3 consists of 17 residues. CDR3 protein: CAISASEITGVQETQYF. CDR3 DNA: TGTGCCATCAGTGCCTCAGAGATAACAGGGGTTCAAGAGACCCAGTACTTC.

The chain employs TRBV7-2 and TRBJ1-1; D is uncertain. Trimming took off 4 bases at V and 8 bases at J, with 17 bases between the two ends. Germline loops: CDR1 SGHTA, CDR2 FQGNSA. The CDR3 is 14 residues long. In DNA, the CDR3 is TGTGCCAGCAGCTCTAGAGGTGGCACCACCGAAGCTTTCTTT. This translates into CASSSRGGTTEAFF. Looking up the rest from reference TRBV7-2 and TRBJ1-1 gives the full variable domain: GAGVSQSPSNKVTEKGKDVELRCDPISGHTALYWYRQSLGQGLEFLIYFQGNSAPDKSGLPSDRFSAERTGGSVSTLTIQRTQQEDSAVYLCASSSRGGTTEAFFGQGTRLTVV.

The chain couples TRBV6-1 to TRBJ2-2; D is unresolved. CDR1 and CDR2 from the germline V gene are MNHNS and SASEGT. V lost 3 bases, J lost 0 bases, and 8 bases lay in between. This CDR3 is built from 15 residues. The CDR3 reads CASSDRAANTGELFF. CDR3 DNA sequence: TGTGCCAGCAGTGACCGGGCAGCGAACACCGGGGAGCTGTTTTTT.

On this clone itself: The sample carries other DNA sequences with the same CDR3. The chain uses TRBV10-3 and TRBJ2-2; D is perhaps TRBD2 (5 bases). This CDR3 comprises 15 residues. V was pared by 3 bases and J by 1 base, with 9 bases between. The germline gives CDR1 ENHRY, CDR2 SYGVKD. The CDR3 DNA follows: TGTGCCATCAGTGAAGTGGCGGGGAACACCGGGGAGCTGTTTTTT. It codes for CAISEVAGNTGELFF.

This clone was recorded a few times. The gene calls are TRBV6-1 and TRBJ1-5, with D unresolved. Germline V gives CDR1 MNHNS, CDR2 SASEGT. The CDR3 loop spans 13 amino acids. With 4 bases removed from V and 8 bases from J, the gap between germline ends came to 12 bases. CDR3 DNA sequence: TGTGCCAGCAGTGTCTCAGACGTCGAGCCCCAGCATTTT. Its translation: CASSVSDVEPQHF.

On this clone: Different DNA sequences within this sample yield the same CDR3. The chain links TRBV28 to TRBJ1-1; D might be TRBD1 (6 bases). CDR1 is MDHEN and CDR2 is SYDVKM in the germline V gene. The CDR3 contains 13 residues. V was pared by 3 bases and J by 6 bases, with 11 bases between. The CDR3 loop reads CASSLGGRAEAFF. The CDR3 DNA reads TGTGCCAGCAGTTTGGGGGGGCGAGCTGAAGCTTTCTTT.

This chain links TRBV28 with TRBJ2-1; D is uncertain. Trimming removed 4 bases at V and 2 bases at J, with 18 bases between. CDR1 MDHEN and CDR2 SYDVKM come from the germline V gene. This CDR3 contains 17 residues. The CDR3 is CASSSNNWGFAYNEQFF. DNA for the CDR3: TGTGCCAGCAGTTCAAATAACTGGGGATTTGCCTACAATGAGCAGTTCTTC.

The V call is TRBV28, the J call TRBJ1-6, with D possibly TRBD1 on 5 matching bases. The CDR3 runs to 14 residues. Germline-derived CDR1 and CDR2 are MDHEN and SYDVKM. With 9 bases removed from V and 3 bases from J, the gap between germline ends came to 12 bases. The CDR3 DNA follows: TGTGCCAGTAAAGGGGAACACTATAATTCACCCCTCCACTTT. This sequence encodes CASKGEHYNSPLHF.

This sequence joins TRBV5-4 and TRBJ1-4; 11 nucleotides agree with TRBD1. Germline values: CDR1 SGHNT, CDR2 YYREEE (reference sequence). The CDR3 extends over 17 amino acids. J gave up 4 bases and V 1 base, and 6 bases lay outside the gene matches. CDR3 bases: TGTGCCAGCAGCTTGAATGGACAGGGGGCAAATAATGAAAAACTGTTTTTT. Amino acid sequence: CASSLNGQGANNEKLFF.